This is a list of T cell receptor beta chains from one sample in a study of cytomegalovirus exposure and HLA in healthy donors. The repertoire was sequenced with immunoSEQ multiplex PCR; TCRdb's copy has only in-frame clones and lacks some. The data hold 120,000 to 150,000 clones, with over 75% observed a single time. The sample taken for sequencing was PBMCs. All receptors come from a woman aged 25 to 39 in good health and CMV-seronegative. The conserved cysteine and the conserved F or W are not part of the CDR3 here. Expanded clones are given a class, and other clones once, few, many or no size at all.

V	size	J	length	CDR3
TRBV6-1	.	TRBJ2-7	12	ASTTAGSSYEQY
TRBV6-6	.	TRBJ2-7	12	ASSRTGHLYEQY
TRBV18	.	TRBJ2-2	16	ASSPADRVFANTGELF
TRBV6-1	.	TRBJ1-2	10	ASSWGPGGYT
TRBV7-9	.	TRBJ2-7	13	ASSLVGVQTYEQY
TRBV10-3	.	TRBJ2-7	12	AIKPTGEAYEQY
TRBV10-3	.	TRBJ2-3	13	AISETSDSTDTQY
TRBV2	.	TRBJ1-2	14	ASSDGTGVLQYGYT
TRBV7-3	.	TRBJ1-6	13	ASAPGAPYNSPLH
TRBV2	.	TRBJ2-7	14	ASSDSRGGQGYEQY
TRBV28	.	TRBJ2-1	14	ASSSLAGGSYNEQF
TRBV7-9	.	TRBJ1-6	12	ASRGQGYNSPLH
TRBV7-3	.	TRBJ2-1	14	ASSHPGGSSYNEQF
TRBV2	.	TRBJ2-1	15	ASSEAEAGGPDNEQF
TRBV28	once	TRBJ2-7	11	ASSFRGTYEQY
TRBV7-9	.	TRBJ2-7	13	SSSLVIGDKDEQY
TRBV7-9	.	TRBJ2-5	15	ASSLGLAEHLQETQY
TRBV5-4	once	TRBJ2-7	10	ASSGGGIAQY
TRBV5-1	.	TRBJ2-3	14	ASSSNSGGAGDTQY
TRBV4-3	.	TRBJ1-2	14	ASSQGVGGRPYGYT